This passage covers 4 T cell receptor beta chains from one sample sequenced in a study of blood T cell repertoires in COVID-19. Here immunoSEQ multiplex PCR was the method, and the copy in TCRdb shows in-frame clones only, minus some. The data contain some 220,000 clones, around 80% of them singletons. Specimen: peripheral blood. Receptors originate from a human donor in a cohort sampled during active COVID-19.

The chain combines TRBV4-1 with TRBJ1-6; weak D call: TRBD1 (6 bases). V was clipped by 0 bases and J by 4 bases, with 7 bases between them. Germline CDR1 is MGHRA and CDR2 is YSYEKL. This CDR3 is 15 amino acids long. CDR3 nucleotides: TGCGCCAGCAGCCAAGAAGGGGGTTATAATTCACCCCTCCACTTT. It codes for CASSQEGGYNSPLHF.

This rearrangement joins TRBV27 to TRBJ1-6; the match to TRBD1 covers 7 bases. Germline loops: CDR1 MNHEY, CDR2 SMNVEV (reference sequence). The CDR3 loop spans 15 amino acids. V shed 2 bases and J 9 bases; nucleotides not matched to a gene: 7. Written as DNA, the CDR3 is TGTGCCAGCAGTTTAGGACAGGTCTCCGGTTCACCCCTCCACTTT. Protein product: CASSLGQVSGSPLHF.

At least ten counts were recorded for this clone. This rearrangement joins TRBV6-4 to TRBJ2-3; D gene ambiguous. V dropped 0 bases and J dropped 2 bases, with 12 bases sitting between them. CDR1 is MRHNA and CDR2 is SNTAGT in the germline V gene. The CDR3 length is 16 residues. The CDR3 spells CASSDSIQFATDTQYF. CDR3 bases: TGTGCCAGCAGTGACTCGATACAATTCGCCACAGATACGCAGTATTTT.

The chain joins TRBV10-1 to TRBJ1-2; D remains unclear. V was trimmed by 3 bases and J by 4 bases, leaving 9 bases between them. The CDR3 extends over 13 amino acids. Germline CDR1 and CDR2: WNHNN and SYGVQD (reference sequence). The CDR3 loop is CASSERRTYGYTF. The CDR3 region has the DNA TGCGCCAGCAGTGAACGCAGAACCTATGGCTACACCTTC.